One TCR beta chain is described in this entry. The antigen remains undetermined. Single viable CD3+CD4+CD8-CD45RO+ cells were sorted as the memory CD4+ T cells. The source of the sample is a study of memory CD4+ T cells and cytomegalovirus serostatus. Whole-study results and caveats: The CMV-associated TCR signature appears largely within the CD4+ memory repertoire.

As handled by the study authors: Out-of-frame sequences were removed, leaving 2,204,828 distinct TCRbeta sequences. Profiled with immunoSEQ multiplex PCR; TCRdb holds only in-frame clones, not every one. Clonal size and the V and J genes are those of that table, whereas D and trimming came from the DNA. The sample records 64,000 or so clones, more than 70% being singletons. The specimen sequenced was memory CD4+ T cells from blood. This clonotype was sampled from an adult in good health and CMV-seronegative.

The CDR3 reads CASSLSGWGSYEQYF. The CDR3 DNA follows: TGTGCCAGCAGCTTGTCGGGCTGGGGCTCCTACGAGCAGTACTTC. V usage is TRBV5-4 and J usage is TRBJ2-7; D unclear. CDR1 is SGHNT and CDR2 is YYREEE in the germline V gene (reference sequence). With 1 base removed from V and 0 bases from J, the gap between germline ends came to 11 bases. This CDR3 contains 15 residues.